The present T cell receptor beta chain was sequenced within a study of T cell clonality in common variable immunodeficiency. General study points: Authors noted CVID clonality's cause needs subpopulation repertoire sequencing.

Using immunoSEQ multiplex PCR, the repertoire was profiled, and TCRdb retains in-frame clones only, with some absent. The sample has roughly 79,000 clones, none seen only once. This clone was detected many times. The antigen remains undetermined. The DNA ends 3 residues before the CDR3 does, and the rest of the CDR3 is filled in from the germline J gene. Each donor provided roughly 4.5 to 8 ml of heparinized whole blood. This CDR3 region has 15 residues. Germline V gene sequence: CDR1 SGHTA, CDR2 FQGNSA. V dropped 5 bases and J dropped 1 base, with 11 bases sitting between them. Sequenced sample: peripheral blood mononuclear cells. The V call is TRBV7-2, the J call TRBJ2-2, with a weak D call TRBD1 (5 bases). This clonotype originated in a person aged 18-70 years in good health. The chain's CDR3 is CASSVGRLNTGELFF. CDR3 bases read: TGTGCCAGCAGCGTGGGGCGGTTGAACACCGGGGAG. The full variable domain, with the rest looked up from reference TRBV7-2 and TRBJ2-2, is GAGVSQSPSNKVTEKGKDVELRCDPISGHTALYWYRQSLGQGLEFLIYFQGNSAPDKSGLPSDRFSAERTGGSVSTLTIQRTQQEDSAVYLCASSVGRLNTGELFFGEGSRLTVL.